In this sample, the clone carrying this T cell receptor beta chain turned up many times. The data originate from a study of T cells in Graves' hyperthyroidism and ophthalmopathy. TCR beta CDR3 region amplification was performed from RNA transcripts. First-round RT-PCR targeting the TCR CDR3 was performed with the HTBI primer set. MiXCR, run by TCRdb on the multiplex PCR reads, gives a single entry per CDR3 protein. The data show fewer than 450,000 distinct CDR3 sequences, 15% to 20% seen once. The CDR3 is 14 residues long. Germline trimming cut 6 bases from V and 10 bases from J; bases unmatched to any gene: 7. Germline assignment: CDR1 SNHLY and CDR2 FYNNEI.

The specimen sequenced was blood. The chain has TRBV2 and TRBJ1-6; 9 nucleotides match TRBD1. This TCR was sampled from a woman aged 30 to 39 with Graves' hyperthyroidism that later progressed to Graves' ophthalmopathy. DNA of the CDR3: TGTGCCAGCAGCGACAGGGGGGTTGGGTCACCCCTCCACTTT. It encodes CASSDRGVGSPLHF.